These 22 T cell receptor beta chains share one sample of origin, sequenced in a study of blood T cells in healthy people across ages. Sample-barcoded 5' priming and a J-beta primer mix drove a second PCR of about 7 to 11 cycles. TCRdb passed the 5' RACE reads through MiXCR, listing each CDR3 protein once. The data show around 500,000 distinct CDR3 sequences, with about 28% seen just once and 3% to 4% held by the top ten. The same sample was also studied in work on T cells of mothers and their children.

Source material: blood. Every receptor here comes from a boy between 2 and 15 years old in good health.

This clonotype came up a few times. V usage is TRBV10-1 and J usage is TRBJ2-7; TRBD1 agrees at 8 bases. Trimming cost V 6 bases and J 0 bases; bases outside gene matches: 4. The CDR3 runs 14 residues. The germline V gene encodes CDR1 WNHNN and CDR2 SYGVQD (reference sequence). The CDR3 reads CASRWTGSSYEQYF. CDR3 DNA sequence: TGCGCCAGCAGGTGGACAGGGAGCTCCTACGAGCAGTACTTC.

The V gene is TRBV11-2, the J gene TRBJ2-5; D may be TRBD1 or TRBD2 (5 bases each). The J call could be wrong; TRBJ2-1 is a better fit for the DNA end. The germline gives CDR1 SGHAT, CDR2 FQNNGV. The CDR3 is 15 residues long. CDR3 sequence: CASSLAGTPYNEQFF. The DNA of the CDR3 is TGTGCCAGCAGCTTAGCGGGGACCCCCTACAATGAGCAGTTCTTC.

The chain recombines TRBV6-4 with TRBJ2-3; maybe TRBD2 (5 bases). V was shortened by 2 bases and J by 2 bases, with 8 bases between the two germline ends. This CDR3 has 14 residues. Germline loops: CDR1 MRHNA, CDR2 SNTAGT. The CDR3 loop reads CASSDGDYTDTQYF. The CDR3 region has the DNA TGTGCCAGCAGTGACGGTGACTACACAGATACGCAGTATTTT.

The chain carries TRBV29-1 and TRBJ2-2; 13 bases agree with TRBD2. The CDR3 runs to 15 residues. From germline, CDR1 is SQVTM and CDR2 ANQGSEA. The V and J ends lost 7 bases and 4 bases, in that order; junction bases with no gene match: 6. The CDR3 sequence is CSARTSGSGTGELFF. For the CDR3, the DNA is TGCAGCGCAAGGACTAGCGGGAGCGGCACCGGGGAGCTGTTTTTT.

This clonotype appeared a few times. This rearrangement joins TRBV20-1 to TRBJ2-7, with D maybe TRBD1 (6 bases). Trimming took 1 base from V and 1 from J, leaving 17 bases between them. The CDR3 extends over 16 amino acids. CDR1 and CDR2 from the germline V gene are DFQATT and SNEGSKA (reference sequence). CDR3: CSARAVGQSSSYEQYF. CDR3 DNA: TGCAGTGCTAGAGCGGTCGGACAGTCGTCTTCCTACGAGCAGTACTTC.

This clonotype was seen a handful of times. This rearrangement joins TRBV30 to TRBJ1-6, with D unclear. Between the trimmed V and J ends, which lost 0 bases and 10 bases, there was a span of 7 bases. The CDR3 is 12 residues long. Germline CDR1 reads GTSNPN; CDR2 reads SVGIG (reference sequence). In DNA, the CDR3 is TGTGCCTGGAGTGTATATCGATCACCCCTCCACTTT. Residues: CAWSVYRSPLHF.

The chain has TRBV11-3 and TRBJ2-1; D is unclear. V lost 3 bases to trimming and J lost 6 bases, with 9 bases between them. This CDR3 spans 13 amino acids. From germline, CDR1 is SGHNT and CDR2 YENEEA. DNA for the CDR3: TGTGCCAGCAGCTTGGGCAGCTCCAATGAGCAGTTCTTC. It encodes CASSLGSSNEQFF.

The V and J genes are TRBV2 and TRBJ1-4; D not resolved. The CDR3 covers 14 residues. V was trimmed by 8 bases and J by 3 bases, leaving 13 bases between them. Germline values: CDR1 SNHLY, CDR2 FYNNEI. The CDR3 DNA follows: TGTGCCAGCGGGATCCGGGCAGCTAATGAAAAACTGTTTTTT. Translated, it gives CASGIRAANEKLFF.

The J gene is TRBJ1-2, the V gene TRBV4-3; D is ambiguous. The CDR3 length is 14 residues. Germline CDR1 LGHNA, CDR2 YSLEER. The ends were cut back, 3 bases at V and 6 bases at J, with 14 bases in the middle. The CDR3 bases are TGCGCCAGCAGCCACCGAGGAGGGTCGGATGGCTACACCTTC. It is translated as CASSHRGGSDGYTF.

The chain carries TRBV10-3 and TRBJ2-5; 9 bases align to TRBD1. The junction had 8 bases not matched to a gene; V was cut back by 6 bases and J by 3 bases. Germline CDR1 is ENHRY and CDR2 is SYGVKD. This CDR3 spans 15 amino acids. CDR3 nucleotide sequence: TGTGCCATCAGCGGGGGACAGGGACCTAAAGAGACCCAGTACTTC. Its protein is CAISGGQGPKETQYF.

The chain combines TRBV10-3 with TRBJ2-7; tentatively, D is TRBD1 (6 bases). Deletions cut 5 bases from V and 0 bases from J, with 11 bases between. In germline, CDR1 is ENHRY, CDR2 SYGVKD. This CDR3 is 14 amino acids long. The CDR3 spells CAISRTASSYEQYF. The CDR3 coding sequence is TGTGCCATCAGTAGGACAGCGAGCTCCTACGAGCAGTACTTC.

The V call is TRBV3-1, the J call TRBJ2-2; 10 bases fit TRBD2. The CDR3 loop spans 20 amino acids. Trimming at V came to 0 bases and at J to 1 base, leaving 11 bases not matched to a gene. Germline V gives CDR1 LGHDT, CDR2 YNNKEL (reference sequence). Written as DNA, the CDR3 is TGTGCCAGCAGCCAAGAGGGTTGGATAGCGGGGGGTCTGAACACCGGGGAGCTGTTTTTT. Protein product: CASSQEGWIAGGLNTGELFF.

The CDR3: CASSPEGWGTEAFF. The CDR3 DNA reads TGTGCCAGCAGTCCTGAAGGGTGGGGCACTGAAGCTTTCTTT. This rearrangement joins TRBV27 to TRBJ1-1; D unclear. The CDR3 sequence is 14 residues long. Trimming removed 5 bases at V and 4 bases at J, with 14 bases between. The germline V gene has CDR1 MNHEY and CDR2 SMNVEV (reference sequence).

CDR3 sequence (DNA): TGTGCCAGCAGTGAAATGAGCTCCTATAATTCACCCCTCCACTTT. Encoded protein: CASSEMSSYNSPLHF. This chain uses TRBV6-1 with TRBJ1-6; D call uncertain. V was pared by 2 bases and J by 0 bases, with 5 bases between. This CDR3 spans 15 amino acids. The V gene's germline CDR1 is MNHNS and CDR2 SASEGT.

This clonotype appeared a few times. The V gene is TRBV20-1, the J gene TRBJ2-3, with 8 nucleotides matching TRBD2. This CDR3 has 15 amino acids. Trimming removed 3 bases from V and 7 bases from J; junction bases left unmatched: 12. Germline V gene sequence: CDR1 DFQATT, CDR2 SNEGSKA (reference sequence). The CDR3 region has the DNA TGCAGTGCTAGCGGGGGGGCGGGGAGTGCGAATACGCAGTATTTT. It is translated as CSASGGAGSANTQYF.

This clonotype was observed a few times. The chain recombines TRBV15 with TRBJ2-7; 7 bases fit TRBD1. Germline assignment: CDR1 LNHNV and CDR2 YYDKDF (reference sequence). The V segment lost 9 bases and the J segment 7 bases; nucleotides outside the gene matches: 9. This CDR3 has 12 amino acids. CDR3 protein: CATGDSHREQYF. The CDR3 DNA is TGTGCCACTGGGGACAGCCACAGGGAGCAGTACTTC.

On this clonotype: Compared with germline, one end of the junction differs, possibly owing to a read error. The gene calls are TRBV2 and TRBJ2-5; no definite D call. The CDR3 loop spans 14 amino acids. Germline CDR1 is SNHLY and CDR2 is FYNNEI. In DNA form, the CDR3 reads TGTGCCAGCAGTGAAGTATCCCCCCAACAGACCCAGTACTTC. This translates into CASSEVSPQQTQYF.

The V call is TRBV2, the J call TRBJ2-3; 7 positions agree with TRBD1. Germline V CDR1 and CDR2: SNHLY, FYNNEI. V shed 7 bases, J shed 3 bases, and the junction held 10 bases outside the gene matches. CDR3 length: 15 residues. CDR3 in amino acids: CASTSEGRGTDTQYF. Here the CDR3 DNA reads TGTGCCAGCACCTCAGAGGGCAGGGGGACAGATACGCAGTATTTT.

This chain uses TRBV18 with TRBJ1-6; D not resolved. Germline lookup yields CDR1 KGHSH and CDR2 LQKENI. There are 13 residues in the CDR3. Deletions cut 6 bases from V and 8 bases from J, with 11 bases between. CDR3 nucleotides: TGTGCCAGCTCCCCAGGTGTTGATTCACCCCTCCACTTT. It is translated as CASSPGVDSPLHF.

The chain combines TRBV7-9 with TRBJ2-5, with D unclear. With the DNA end fitting TRBJ2-7 better, the J assignment may be wrong. Germline loops: CDR1 SEHNR, CDR2 FQNEAQ (reference sequence). The CDR3 is made up of 13 amino acids. In DNA form, the CDR3 reads TGTGCCAGCAGCTTGGGCACGTACTACGAGCAGTACTTC. Its protein is CASSLGTYYEQYF.

This clonotype has just a few counts. This sequence joins TRBV6-1 and TRBJ2-7; D possibly corresponds to TRBD1 (6 bases). The CDR3 is 14 amino acids. Germline values: CDR1 MNHNS, CDR2 SASEGT. With 5 bases removed from V and 3 bases from J, the gap between germline ends came to 14 bases. CDR3 residues: CASSSRTAYYEQYF. In nucleotides, the CDR3 is TGTGCCAGCAGTAGTAGGACAGCGTACTACGAGCAGTACTTC.

This clonotype was found a few times. A junction end diverges from the germline sequence, so it may reflect a read error. The chain recombines TRBV27 with TRBJ2-1; D is undetermined. This CDR3 is 15 amino acids long. Looked up from germline, CDR1 is MNHEY and CDR2 is SMNVEV (reference sequence). CDR3 sequence reads: CASSLYESSYNERFF. The CDR3 nucleotides are TGTGCCAGCAGTTTATACGAGAGCTCCTACAATGAGCGGTTCTTC.